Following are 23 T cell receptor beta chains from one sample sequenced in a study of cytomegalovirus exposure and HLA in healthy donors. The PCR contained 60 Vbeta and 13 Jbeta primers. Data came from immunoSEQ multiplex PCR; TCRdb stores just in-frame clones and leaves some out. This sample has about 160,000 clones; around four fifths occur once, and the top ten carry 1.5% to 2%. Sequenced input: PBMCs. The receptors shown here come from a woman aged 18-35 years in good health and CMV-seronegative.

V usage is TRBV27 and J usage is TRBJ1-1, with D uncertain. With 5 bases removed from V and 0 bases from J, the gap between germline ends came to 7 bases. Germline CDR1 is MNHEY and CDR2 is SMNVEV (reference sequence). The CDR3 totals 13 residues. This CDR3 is CASSLAMNTEAFF. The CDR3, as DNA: TGTGCCAGCAGTCTTGCTATGAACACTGAAGCTTTCTTT.

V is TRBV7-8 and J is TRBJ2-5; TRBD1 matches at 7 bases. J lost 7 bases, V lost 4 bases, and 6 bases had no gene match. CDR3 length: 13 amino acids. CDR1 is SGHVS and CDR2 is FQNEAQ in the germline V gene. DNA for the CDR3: TGTGCCAGCAGCTGGACAGGTTATGCGACCCAGTACTTC. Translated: CASSWTGYATQYF.

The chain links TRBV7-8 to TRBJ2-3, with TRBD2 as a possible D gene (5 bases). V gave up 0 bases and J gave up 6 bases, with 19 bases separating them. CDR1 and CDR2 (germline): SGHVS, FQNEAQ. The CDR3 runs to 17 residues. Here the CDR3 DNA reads TGTGCCAGCAGCTTAGCGCGGGTTCGGCAGGCATGGGATACGCAGTATTTT. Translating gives CASSLARVRQAWDTQYF.

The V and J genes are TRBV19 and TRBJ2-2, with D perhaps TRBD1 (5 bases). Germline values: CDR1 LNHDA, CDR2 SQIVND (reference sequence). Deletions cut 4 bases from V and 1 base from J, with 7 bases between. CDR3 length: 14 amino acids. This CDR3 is CASSRTGNTGELFF. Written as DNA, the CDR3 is TGTGCCAGTAGTAGAACAGGGAACACCGGGGAGCTGTTTTTT.

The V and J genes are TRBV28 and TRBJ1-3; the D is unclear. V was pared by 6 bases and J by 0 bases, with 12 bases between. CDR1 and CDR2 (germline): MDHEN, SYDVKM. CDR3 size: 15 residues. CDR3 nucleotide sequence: TGTGCCAGCAGGACTAGCGGATTCTCTGGAAACACCATATATTTT. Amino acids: CASRTSGFSGNTIYF.

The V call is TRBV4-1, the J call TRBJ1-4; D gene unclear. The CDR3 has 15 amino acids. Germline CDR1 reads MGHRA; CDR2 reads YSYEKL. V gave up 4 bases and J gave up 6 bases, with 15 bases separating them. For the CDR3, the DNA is TGCGCCAGCAGCCCCCGGGGAGGGAAGGATGAAAAACTGTTTTTT. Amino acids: CASSPRGGKDEKLFF.

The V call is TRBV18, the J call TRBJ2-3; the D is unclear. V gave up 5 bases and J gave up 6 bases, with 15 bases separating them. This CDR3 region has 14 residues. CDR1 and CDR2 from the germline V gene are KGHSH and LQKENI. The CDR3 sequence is CASSTRSEADTQYF. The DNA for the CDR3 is TGTGCCAGCTCAACACGGTCAGAGGCTGATACGCAGTATTTT.

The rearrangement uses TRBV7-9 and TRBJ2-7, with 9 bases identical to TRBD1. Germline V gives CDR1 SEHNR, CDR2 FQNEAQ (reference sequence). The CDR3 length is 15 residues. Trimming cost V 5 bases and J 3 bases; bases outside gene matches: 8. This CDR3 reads CASSHDGTGNYEQYF. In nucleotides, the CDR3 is TGTGCCAGCAGCCACGACGGGACAGGGAACTACGAGCAGTACTTC.

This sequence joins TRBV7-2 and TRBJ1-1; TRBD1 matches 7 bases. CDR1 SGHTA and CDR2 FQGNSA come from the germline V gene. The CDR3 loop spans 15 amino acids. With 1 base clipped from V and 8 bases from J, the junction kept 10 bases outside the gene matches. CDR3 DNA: TGTGCCAGCAGCTTAGGACAGGGAACCACTGGGGAAGCTTTCTTT. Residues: CASSLGQGTTGEAFF.

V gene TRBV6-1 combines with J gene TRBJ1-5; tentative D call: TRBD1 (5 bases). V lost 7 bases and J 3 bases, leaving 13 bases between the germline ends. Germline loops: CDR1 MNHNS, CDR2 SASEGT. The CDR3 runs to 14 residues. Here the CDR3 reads CASMQGAPNQPQHF. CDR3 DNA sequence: TGTGCCAGCATGCAGGGCGCCCCCAATCAGCCCCAGCATTTT.

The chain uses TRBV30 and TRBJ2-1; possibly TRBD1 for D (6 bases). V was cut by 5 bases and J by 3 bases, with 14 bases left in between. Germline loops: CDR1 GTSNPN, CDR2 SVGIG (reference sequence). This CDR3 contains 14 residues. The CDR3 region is CAWALTGIYNEQFF. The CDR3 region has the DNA TGTGCCTGGGCACTAACAGGGATCTACAATGAGCAGTTCTTC.

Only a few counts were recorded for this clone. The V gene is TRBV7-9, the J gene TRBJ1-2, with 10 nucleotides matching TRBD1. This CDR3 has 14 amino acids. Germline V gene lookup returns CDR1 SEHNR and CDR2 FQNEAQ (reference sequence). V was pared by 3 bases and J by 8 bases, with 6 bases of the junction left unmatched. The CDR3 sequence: CASSFTDRGLGYTF. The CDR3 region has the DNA TGTGCCAGCAGCTTCACCGACAGGGGGCTGGGCTACACCTTC.

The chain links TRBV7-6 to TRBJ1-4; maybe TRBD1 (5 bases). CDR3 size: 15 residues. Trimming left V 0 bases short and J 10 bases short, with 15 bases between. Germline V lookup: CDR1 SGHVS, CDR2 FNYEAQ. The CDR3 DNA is TGTGCCAGCAGCTTAGCCTCGGGGGTGGTTGGAAAACTGTTTTTT. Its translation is CASSLASGVVGKLFF. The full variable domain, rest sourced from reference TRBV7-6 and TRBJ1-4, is GAGVSQSPRYKVTKRGQDVALRCDPISGHVSLYWYRQALGQGPEFLTYFNYEAQQDKSGLPNDRFSAERPEGSISTLTIQRTEQRDSAMYRCASSLASGVVGKLFFGSGTQLSVL.

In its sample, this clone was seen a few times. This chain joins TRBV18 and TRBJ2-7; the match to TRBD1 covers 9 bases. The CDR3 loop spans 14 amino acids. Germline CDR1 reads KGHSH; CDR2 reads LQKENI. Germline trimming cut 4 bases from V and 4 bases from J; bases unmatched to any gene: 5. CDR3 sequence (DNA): TGTGCCAGCTCACAAACGACAGGGGGTTACGAGCAGTACTTC. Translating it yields CASSQTTGGYEQYF. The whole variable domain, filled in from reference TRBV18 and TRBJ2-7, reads NAGVMQNPRHLVRRRGQEARLRCSPMKGHSHVYWYRQLPEEGLKFMVYLQKENIIDESGMPKERFSAEFPKEGPSILRIQQVVRGDSAAYFCASSQTTGGYEQYFGPGTRLTVT.

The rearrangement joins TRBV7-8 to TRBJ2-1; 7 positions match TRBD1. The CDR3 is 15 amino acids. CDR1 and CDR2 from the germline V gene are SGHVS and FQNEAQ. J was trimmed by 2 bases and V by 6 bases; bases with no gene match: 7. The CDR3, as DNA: TGTGCCAGCAGGAACCGGGACAGCCCCTACAATGAGCAGTTCTTC. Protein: CASRNRDSPYNEQFF.

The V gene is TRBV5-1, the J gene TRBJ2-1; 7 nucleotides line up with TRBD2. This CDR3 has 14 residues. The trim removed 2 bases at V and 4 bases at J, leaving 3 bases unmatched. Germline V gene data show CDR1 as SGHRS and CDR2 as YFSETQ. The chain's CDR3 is CASSFGGGYNEQFF. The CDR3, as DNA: TGCGCCAGCAGCTTCGGCGGGGGTTACAATGAGCAGTTCTTC.

The CDR3 here is CASSLYRGNTEAFF. Here the CDR3 DNA reads TGCGCCAGCAGCTTGTACAGGGGGAACACTGAAGCTTTCTTT. The chain has TRBV5-1 and TRBJ1-1; 7 bases line up with TRBD1. Germline V gives CDR1 SGHRS, CDR2 YFSETQ. V lost 1 base and J lost 1; bases outside the gene matches: 1. This CDR3 is built from 14 residues.

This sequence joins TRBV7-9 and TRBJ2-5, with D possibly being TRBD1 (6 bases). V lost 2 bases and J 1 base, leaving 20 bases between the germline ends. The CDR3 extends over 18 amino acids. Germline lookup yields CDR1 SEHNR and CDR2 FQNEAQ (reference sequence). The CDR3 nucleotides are TGTGCCAGCAGCTTACTCGATGGGAAGGGGACAACCCAAGAGACCCAGTACTTC. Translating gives CASSLLDGKGTTQETQYF.

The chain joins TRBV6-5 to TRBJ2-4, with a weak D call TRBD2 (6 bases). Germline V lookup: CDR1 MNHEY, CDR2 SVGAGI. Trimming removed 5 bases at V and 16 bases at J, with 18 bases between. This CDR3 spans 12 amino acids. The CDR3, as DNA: TGTGCCAGCAGTGCATTATTAGGAGGGGTATACTTC. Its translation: CASSALLGGVYF.

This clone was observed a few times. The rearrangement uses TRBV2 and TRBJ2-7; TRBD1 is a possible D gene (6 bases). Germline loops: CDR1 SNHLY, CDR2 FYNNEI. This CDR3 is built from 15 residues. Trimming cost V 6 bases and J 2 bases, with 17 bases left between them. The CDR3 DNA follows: TGTGCCAGCAGGGAAACGGGACATCGGCCCTACGAGCAGTACTTC. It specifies CASRETGHRPYEQYF.

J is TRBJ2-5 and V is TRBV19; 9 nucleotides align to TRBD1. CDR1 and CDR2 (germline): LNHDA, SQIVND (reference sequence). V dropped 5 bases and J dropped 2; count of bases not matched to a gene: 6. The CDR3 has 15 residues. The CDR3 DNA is TGTGCCAGTAGTTTTCCCGGGACAGGGCAAGAGACCCAGTACTTC. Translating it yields CASSFPGTGQETQYF.

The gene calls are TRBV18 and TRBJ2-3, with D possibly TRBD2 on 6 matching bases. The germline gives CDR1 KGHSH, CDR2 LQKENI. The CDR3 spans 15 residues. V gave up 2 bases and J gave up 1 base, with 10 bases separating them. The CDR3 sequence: CASSPKSSGTDTQYF. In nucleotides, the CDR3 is TGTGCCAGCTCACCAAAGTCTAGCGGCACAGATACGCAGTATTTT.

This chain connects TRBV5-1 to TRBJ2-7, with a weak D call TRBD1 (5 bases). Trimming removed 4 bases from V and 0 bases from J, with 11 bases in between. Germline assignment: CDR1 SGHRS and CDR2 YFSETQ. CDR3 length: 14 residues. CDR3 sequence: CASSPTVRSYEQYF. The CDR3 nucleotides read TGCGCCAGCAGCCCGACAGTTCGCTCCTACGAGCAGTACTTC.